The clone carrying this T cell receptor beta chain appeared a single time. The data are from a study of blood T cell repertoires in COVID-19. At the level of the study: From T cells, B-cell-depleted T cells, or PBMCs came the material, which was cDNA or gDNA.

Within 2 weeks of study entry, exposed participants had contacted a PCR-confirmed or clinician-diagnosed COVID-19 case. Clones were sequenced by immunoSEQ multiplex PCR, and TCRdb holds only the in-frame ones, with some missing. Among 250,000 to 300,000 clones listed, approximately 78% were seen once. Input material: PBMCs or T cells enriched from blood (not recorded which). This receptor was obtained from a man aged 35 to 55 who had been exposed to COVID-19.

CDR3 DNA: TGTGCCAGTAGTAGGGGGGACGGGACCCAGTACTTC. This gives the protein CASSRGDGTQYF. The chain uses TRBV19 and TRBJ2-5; D may be TRBD2 (6 bases). Germline V CDR1 and CDR2: LNHDA, SQIVND (reference sequence). Deletions cut 4 bases from V and 7 bases from J, with 10 bases between. The CDR3 consists of 12 residues. Complete variable domain (other parts from reference TRBV19 and TRBJ2-5): DGGITQSPKYLFRKEGQNVTLSCEQNLNHDAMYWYRQDPGQGLRLIYYSQIVNDFQKGDIAEGYSVSREKKESFPLTVTSAQKNPTAFYLCASSRGDGTQYFGPGTRLLVL.